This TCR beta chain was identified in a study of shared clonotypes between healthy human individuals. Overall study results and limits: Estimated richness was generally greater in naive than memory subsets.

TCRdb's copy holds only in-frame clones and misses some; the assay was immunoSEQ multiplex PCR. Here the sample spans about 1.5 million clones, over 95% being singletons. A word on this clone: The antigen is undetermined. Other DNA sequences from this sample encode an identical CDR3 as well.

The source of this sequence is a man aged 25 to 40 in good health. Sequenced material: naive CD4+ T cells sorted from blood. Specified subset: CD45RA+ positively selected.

Here the CDR3 DNA reads TGTGCCAGCAGGAGACTAGCGGGAGGCACCGGGGAGCTGTTTTTT. As protein: CASRRLAGGTGELFF. The chain is built from TRBV2 and TRBJ2-2; 13 bases line up with TRBD2. The CDR3 loop spans 15 amino acids. The J segment lost 4 bases and the V segment lost 6 bases, leaving 2 bases of the junction unmatched. Germline assignment: CDR1 SNHLY and CDR2 FYNNEI.